The clone carrying this T cell receptor (beta chain) was seen ten or more times. Its antigen is as yet unknown. The ends were cut back, 5 bases at V and 4 bases at J, with 14 bases in the middle. The germline CDR1 and CDR2 sequences are SEHNR and FQNEAQ (reference sequence). The CDR3 sequence is 14 residues long. The entry originates in a study of radiation and T cells in renal cell carcinoma. Regarding the study as a whole: In blood, top tumor clones expanded by 2 weeks, shrinking by 4.

Time point here: blood 2 weeks post-SBRT. This sample's treatment: 15 Gy SBRT to primary tumor, nephrectomy 4 weeks later. After SBRT, blood was collected at 2 and 4 weeks, plus baseline. Data came from immunoSEQ multiplex PCR; TCRdb stores just in-frame clones and leaves some out. In the table there are approximately 120,000 clones, about four fifths of which are singletons. This chain uses TRBV7-9 with TRBJ1-2; D perhaps matches TRBD1 (6 bases). Sequenced here: blood, sampled from a patient whose treatment included radiotherapy and nephrectomy. The sequence derives from a man in his forties or fifties with renal cell carcinoma. CDR3 in DNA: TGTGCCAGCAGCGTGAGGGGGGCAGGCTATGGCTACACCTTC. Amino acids: CASSVRGAGYGYTF.